This entry lists 30 T cell receptor beta chains sequenced from one sample in a study of CD8 T cells in Susac syndrome. Random hexamers primed reverse transcription of about 0.45 to 1 ug RNA. MiXCR was run by TCRdb on the immunoSEQ multiplex PCR reads, yielding one entry per CDR3 protein. The sample contains roughly 200,000 distinct CDR3 sequences, approximately 95% of which appear only once. The specimen sequenced was CD4+ T cells from PBMCs. The receptors were gathered from a human donor with multiple sclerosis.

The chain combines TRBV20-1 with TRBJ2-6; 10 nucleotides match TRBD1. V was pared by 3 bases and J by 0 bases, with 2 bases of the junction left unmatched. Looked up from germline, CDR1 is DFQATT and CDR2 is SNEGSKA (reference sequence). The CDR3 runs to 16 residues. The CDR3 sequence: CSASGTGDSGANVLTF. In DNA, the CDR3 is TGCAGTGCTAGCGGGACAGGGGACTCTGGGGCCAACGTCCTGACTTTC.

V is TRBV24-1 and J is TRBJ2-3; no reliable D call. This CDR3 comprises 14 residues. Germline V CDR1 and CDR2: KGHDR, SFDVKD. Deletions cut 5 bases from V and 0 bases from J, with 8 bases between. CDR3 residues: CATSASRSTDTQYF. The DNA of the CDR3 is TGTGCCACCAGTGCATCCCGTAGCACAGATACGCAGTATTTT.

The V call is TRBV18, the J call TRBJ2-3, with D unresolved. The CDR3 spans 13 residues. Trimming took off 3 bases at V and 3 bases at J, with 7 bases between the two ends. Germline V gene sequence: CDR1 KGHSH, CDR2 LQKENI. The CDR3 spells CASSPLLTDTQYF. CDR3 nucleotides: TGTGCCAGCTCACCGTTATTGACAGATACGCAGTATTTT.

The V and J genes are TRBV3-1 and TRBJ2-1, with a possible D match to TRBD2 (6 bases). The germline V gene encodes CDR1 LGHDT and CDR2 YNNKEL (reference sequence). Trimming took 3 bases from V and 9 from J, leaving 18 bases between them. CDR3 size: 15 residues. The CDR3 DNA follows: TGTGCCAGCAGCCACACCGGGACTCCCCTCGGTGAGCAGTTCTTC. This translates into CASSHTGTPLGEQFF.

This sequence joins TRBV12-3 or TRBV12-4 and TRBJ2-1, with 9 bases fitting TRBD1. CDR3 length: 15 residues. Losses at the gene ends were 8 bases for V and 13 bases for J; bases not matched to a gene: 18. The CDR3, as DNA: TGTGCCAGCGCTAATGCGGGACAGGGCAAACATGTTCAGTTCTTC. Translation: CASANAGQGKHVQFF.

The DNA for the CDR3 is TGCAGCGTTGAAGCCCACCCAGCTTTCTTT. Translation gives CSVEAHPAFF. The V call is TRBV29-1, the J call TRBJ1-1; D gene uncertain. The germline V gene has CDR1 SQVTM and CDR2 ANQGSEA. V shed 1 base and J shed 10 bases, with 7 bases lying between them. This CDR3 has 10 amino acids.

The chain combines TRBV29-1 with TRBJ2-3; 9 bases align to TRBD1. V shed 7 bases and J 0 bases; nucleotides not matched to a gene: 5. Germline CDR1 is SQVTM and CDR2 is ANQGSEA. CDR3 length: 14 amino acids. Here the CDR3 reads CSGGQGRSTDTQYF. The CDR3 nucleotides are TGCAGCGGGGGACAGGGCCGAAGCACAGATACGCAGTATTTT.

This rearrangement joins TRBV3-1 to TRBJ2-7, with 10 bases fitting TRBD1. V lost 5 bases and J lost 5; bases outside the gene matches: 9. CDR1 and CDR2 (germline): LGHDT, YNNKEL (reference sequence). The CDR3 consists of 15 residues. CDR3 residues: CASSFPGQGFDEQYF. Written as DNA, the CDR3 is TGTGCCAGCAGCTTTCCGGGACAGGGGTTCGACGAGCAGTACTTC.

This rearrangement joins TRBV30 to TRBJ2-1; tentatively, D is TRBD1 (5 bases). The CDR3 is 16 amino acids. Germline V gene sequence: CDR1 GTSNPN, CDR2 SVGIG (reference sequence). V lost 6 bases and J lost 0, with 18 bases in between. The CDR3 reads CACQGAYPVSYNEQFF. In nucleotides, the CDR3 is TGTGCCTGCCAAGGGGCCTACCCGGTCTCCTACAATGAGCAGTTCTTC.

The CDR3 region has the DNA TGTGCCAGTAGTACCGGGGGACAGGGTTCTGATACGCAGTATTTT. This sequence encodes CASSTGGQGSDTQYF. The rearrangement joins TRBV19 to TRBJ2-3; 9 positions agree with TRBD1. The CDR3 spans 15 residues. Trimming took 4 bases from V and 6 from J; bases not matched to a gene: 8. CDR1 and CDR2 (germline): LNHDA, SQIVND (reference sequence).

The CDR3 region has the DNA TGCAGTGCCCCGGCCCTCACAGATACGCAGTATTTT. Its translation: CSAPALTDTQYF. The chain carries TRBV20-1 and TRBJ2-3; D gene uncertain. CDR3 length equals 12 residues. Germline CDR1 DFQATT, CDR2 SNEGSKA (reference sequence). Trimming left V 6 bases short and J 2 bases short, with 9 bases between.

V gene TRBV20-1 combines with J gene TRBJ1-2; 7 nucleotides match TRBD1. The V and J ends lost 3 bases and 4 bases, in that order; junction bases with no gene match: 11. The CDR3 has 15 residues. Germline V lookup: CDR1 DFQATT, CDR2 SNEGSKA (reference sequence). The CDR3 DNA reads TGCAGTGCTAGTAGGGGACAGCTCGGGAGCTATGGCTACACCTTC. Translating gives CSASRGQLGSYGYTF.

V usage is TRBV30 and J usage is TRBJ1-2, with D unclear. The CDR3 is 11 residues long. Between the trimmed V and J ends, which lost 4 bases and 8 bases, there was a span of 11 bases. Germline-derived CDR1 and CDR2 are GTSNPN and SVGIG (reference sequence). The CDR3 here is CAWMSVPGYTF. The CDR3 DNA reads TGTGCCTGGATGTCAGTGCCAGGCTACACCTTC.

This clonotype occurred a few times. J is TRBJ1-5 and V is TRBV20-1; TRBD1 matches at 8 bases. Germline trimming cut 3 bases from V and 5 bases from J; bases unmatched to any gene: 0. Germline lookup yields CDR1 DFQATT and CDR2 SNEGSKA (reference sequence). The CDR3 runs 12 residues. This CDR3 is CSARTGDQPQHF. Written as DNA, the CDR3 is TGCAGTGCTAGGACAGGGGATCAGCCCCAGCATTTT.

V is TRBV20-1 and J is TRBJ2-2; D is unclear. V was clipped by 2 bases and J by 6 bases, with 10 bases between them. The CDR3 runs to 13 residues. Germline V gene data show CDR1 as DFQATT and CDR2 as SNEGSKA (reference sequence). This CDR3 reads CSARMGKAGELFF. In DNA form, the CDR3 reads TGCAGTGCTAGAATGGGGAAGGCCGGGGAGCTGTTTTTT.

V gene TRBV3-1 combines with J gene TRBJ2-7; 9 positions match TRBD1. CDR3 length: 14 residues. The germline V gene encodes CDR1 LGHDT and CDR2 YNNKEL (reference sequence). The V segment lost 5 bases and the J segment 6 bases; nucleotides outside the gene matches: 8. The CDR3 DNA is TGTGCCAGCAGCTTGGGACAGGGAATGAGCGAGCAGTACTTC. Translation: CASSLGQGMSEQYF.

The J gene is TRBJ1-5, the V gene TRBV2; D is unresolved. The germline V gene has CDR1 SNHLY and CDR2 FYNNEI. This CDR3 has 13 residues. V lost 6 bases and J 6 bases, leaving 12 bases between the germline ends. The DNA for the CDR3 is TGTGCCAGCAGGTTCCAGATGGGTCAGCCCCAGCATTTT. It translates to CASRFQMGQPQHF.

This clonotype was seen once. The chain links TRBV12-3 or TRBV12-4 to TRBJ1-4; D unclear. The germline V and J ends were trimmed by 3 bases and 8 bases, with 13 bases remaining between them. The CDR3 consists of 14 residues. The CDR3 is CASSFHSSREKLFF. Written as DNA, the CDR3 is TGTGCCAGCAGTTTCCACAGTTCTAGGGAAAAACTGTTTTTT.

The chain has TRBV2 and TRBJ1-5; D is ambiguous. The CDR3 extends over 13 amino acids. Deletions cut 4 bases from V and 1 base from J, with 5 bases between. From germline, CDR1 is SNHLY and CDR2 FYNNEI. The CDR3 region is CASSGRSNQPQHF. The CDR3 DNA is TGTGCCAGCAGTGGACGGAGCAATCAGCCCCAGCATTTT. Using reference TRBV2 and TRBJ1-5 for the parts outside the CDR3, the full variable domain is EPEVTQTPSHQVTQMGQEVILRCVPISNHLYFYWYRQILGQKVEFLVSFYNNEISEKSEIFDDQFSVERPDGSNFTLKIRSTKLEDSAMYFCASSGRSNQPQHFGDGTRLSIL.

J is TRBJ2-1 and V is TRBV20-1; 11 nucleotides line up with TRBD2. CDR1 and CDR2 from the germline V gene are DFQATT and SNEGSKA (reference sequence). V gave up 5 bases and J gave up 4 bases; unmatched junction bases: 7. The CDR3 covers 15 residues. The CDR3 reads CSALLGTSGYNEQFF. Here the CDR3 DNA reads TGCAGTGCTCTTCTTGGGACTAGCGGTTACAATGAGCAGTTCTTC.

The V gene is TRBV30, the J gene TRBJ2-5; 9 bases line up with TRBD2. V lost 0 bases, J lost 5 bases, and 7 bases stayed unmatched. Per germline, CDR1 GTSNPN and CDR2 SVGIG (reference sequence). The CDR3 totals 15 residues. Written as DNA, the CDR3 is TGTGCCTGGAGTGTACAGAGCGGGGGGATGGAGACCCAGTACTTC. Its protein product is CAWSVQSGGMETQYF.

The rearrangement joins TRBV25-1 to TRBJ1-2, with a possible D match to TRBD1 (6 bases). The germline V gene has CDR1 MGHDK and CDR2 SYGVNS. The CDR3 extends over 12 amino acids. Trimming shortened V by 8 bases and J by 4 bases, and 11 bases separated the two germline ends. The DNA of the CDR3 is TGTGCCAGCCAAGGGGGGTCCTATGGCTACACCTTC. It translates to CASQGGSYGYTF.

This chain joins TRBV18 and TRBJ1-1; no clear D. V was pared by 6 bases and J by 3 bases, with 11 bases between. Germline CDR1 and CDR2: KGHSH and LQKENI. This CDR3 spans 13 amino acids. The CDR3 protein is CASSPMSDTEAFF. For the CDR3, the DNA is TGTGCCAGCTCTCCCATGAGCGACACTGAAGCTTTCTTT.

This chain links TRBV29-1 with TRBJ1-1; D remains ambiguous. Germline V CDR1 and CDR2: SQVTM, ANQGSEA. The germline V and J ends were trimmed by 2 bases and 1 base, with 2 bases remaining between them. This CDR3 is built from 11 residues. The CDR3 loop reads CSVEWNTEAFF. In DNA form, the CDR3 reads TGCAGCGTTGAATGGAACACTGAAGCTTTCTTT.

The chain uses TRBV7-2 and TRBJ2-5; D unclear. Germline V gene data show CDR1 as SGHTA and CDR2 as FQGNSA. CDR3 length: 14 amino acids. Trimming removed 4 bases at V and 3 bases at J, with 12 bases between. As DNA, the CDR3 is TGTGCCAGCAGCTCCCCGTCTCGGAAAGAGACCCAGTACTTC. Its protein is CASSSPSRKETQYF.

This chain links TRBV20-1 with TRBJ1-6; the D is unclear. CDR3 length: 13 residues. Trimming removed 4 bases at V and 8 bases at J, with 12 bases between. The germline CDR1 and CDR2 sequences are DFQATT and SNEGSKA (reference sequence). As DNA, the CDR3 is TGCAGTGCTACCCCGACCTCTGATTCACCCCTCCACTTT. It translates to CSATPTSDSPLHF.

The chain uses TRBV5-1 and TRBJ1-6, with D maybe TRBD1 (5 bases). The CDR3 has 15 amino acids. Germline V gene lookup returns CDR1 SGHRS and CDR2 YFSETQ. Trimming removed 0 bases from V and 7 bases from J, with 11 bases in between. The CDR3 here is CASSLEGERNSPLHF. The CDR3, as DNA: TGCGCCAGCAGCTTGGAAGGGGAGAGGAATTCACCCCTCCACTTT.

This chain links TRBV6-5 with TRBJ1-5; perhaps TRBD1 as D (5 bases). The germline V gene encodes CDR1 MNHEY and CDR2 SVGAGI. The CDR3 loop spans 14 amino acids. V was pared by 8 bases and J by 2 bases, with 13 bases between. The CDR3 coding sequence is TGTGCCAGCGGCACGGGGGGGGGCAATCAGCCCCAGCATTTT. Protein sequence: CASGTGGGNQPQHF.

The chain is built from TRBV7-2 and TRBJ2-4; perhaps TRBD1 as D (5 bases). V lost 5 bases and J lost 9, with 17 bases in between. This CDR3 contains 14 residues. Germline V gives CDR1 SGHTA, CDR2 FQGNSA. As DNA, the CDR3 is TGTGCCAGCAGCCCGTACCTCCAGGGTCGCATTCAGTACTTC. This translates into CASSPYLQGRIQYF.

The chain employs TRBV11-2 and TRBJ1-2; TRBD1 matches 7 bases. Per the germline V gene, CDR1 is SGHAT and CDR2 is FQNNGV. With 5 bases clipped from V and 5 bases from J, the junction kept 8 bases outside the gene matches. The CDR3 spans 14 residues. The CDR3 is CASSPPGQRYGYTF. The CDR3 DNA follows: TGTGCCAGCAGCCCCCCGGGACAGCGATATGGCTACACCTTC. The entire variable domain, with the rest obtained from reference TRBV11-2 and TRBJ1-2, is as follows: EAGVAQSPRYKIIEKRQSVAFWCNPISGHATLYWYQQILGQGPKLLIQFQNNGVVDDSQLPKDRFSAERLKGVDSTLKIQPAKLEDSAVYLCASSPPGQRYGYTFGSGTRLTVV.